This TCR beta chain was identified in a study of cytomegalovirus exposure and HLA in healthy donors (dated by TCRdb to about 2017). Background for the entire study: In an earlier analysis of under 600 of the donors, 276 Gb of sequence data and 95 million to 130 million unique TCR beta sequences from 150 million to 200 million T cells were reported. About 300 gigabases of sequencing data and approximately 80 million unique TCR sequences were included in an early release covering over 600 HLA-typed donors. Of the roughly 400 genotyped donors, roughly 80% were placed in the genetic ancestry cluster associated with self-reported Caucasian donors. The aim of the study was to test whether cataloging public T cell receptors could identify signatures of past pathogen exposure. The T cell repertoires of 700 or so subjects were profiled by immunosequencing and related to cytomegalovirus serostatus. A separate validation cohort of over a hundred different subjects was used in addition to the roughly 670-subject first cohort. To predict cytomegalovirus infection status, the study combined high-throughput TCR immunosequencing, statistical association of individual TCRs with disease status, and machine learning. A later analysis re-examined previously published TCR beta repertoires from more than 650 donors and added high-resolution HLA genotyping to investigate patterns of TCR occurrence. In the later analysis, no new phenotypic data were used to find candidate immune exposures; instead, reliance was placed on TCR beta sequences and their occurrence across donors. An earlier analysis of nearly 600 of the donors applied high-throughput TCR beta sequencing to assess whether each TCR beta V gene segment acted as functional or pseudogenic. Donor age, sex, ethnicity and CMV serostatus were compiled together with the repertoire data. A later genetic analysis took genome-wide SNP genotypes for about 55% of the 666 donors and used that subset as a discovery cohort. All discovery cohort repertoires had been generated on a single sequencing platform. Both class I and class II loci were covered by HLA typing, at four-digit resolution. Typing coverage varied by locus: about 620-640 donors for A, B, C, DRB1 and DQB1; approximately 520 for DQA1; around 610 for DPA1; 450 to 480 for DPB1. Because of strong linkage in the cohort, 4 to 6 DR-DQ haplotypes were treated as single units for association and clustering. On average, about 200,000 unique TCR beta nucleotide sequences were sequenced per donor among fewer than 500 genotyped donors of the cohort, with 15% to 20% of those sequences being non-productive. Overall results and qualifications from the work: The presence/absence analyses assumed that sequencing depth was roughly uniform across donors, and that assumption may not be true. A total of fewer than 200 TCR beta chains were listed by the study as associated with cytomegalovirus. Three of the identified cytomegalovirus-associated TCR beta chains were confirmed in vitro to be specific for cytomegalovirus antigens. According to the authors, the approach could potentially be generalized to other disease states and immunological phenotypes. The only immune exposure information available for the cohort was CMV serostatus. In a later analysis, TCR association rates were found to vary across HLA loci, with the most associated TCRs seen for DRB1 alleles and the fewest for HLA-C alleles. Broadly in line with IMGT annotations, most TCR beta V segments showed up in productive rearrangements about 87% or about 30% of the time in an earlier analysis of 450 to 600 of the donors. A later analysis found that HLA-associated TCR beta chains were more clonally expanded and had lower generation probabilities than equally common non-associated chains. Because some donors lacked HLA typing at each locus, the association tests relied only on the typed subset. Correlated functional status among segregating V segments might be attributable to linkage disequilibrium, but an unknown experimental factor could not be ruled out. Across donors, most TCR sequences were observed very rarely, whereas some public TCRs were present in many individuals. Assigning TCR associations to individual alleles was difficult when HLA alleles, especially DR and DQ, strongly co-occurred. Specific HLA alleles were associated with 15,000 to 20,000 TCR beta sequences at a false discovery rate of 0.05 in a later analysis. A later genetic analysis associated a missense DCLRE1C variant with V-gene and J-gene trimming of TCR beta chains, and an independent cohort replicated the association. Cytomegalovirus status was reported to be diagnosed by the classifier with high specificity and sensitivity in both the original and validation cohorts. The 87-base-pair reads could not distinguish some IMGT-functional V segments, including TRBV6-2 and TRBV6-3, so those segments were excluded. A cluster of highly shared sequence variants was judged likely to be a technical artifact of the sequencing pipeline. A further reported finding was that TCR beta sequences accurately predicted the HLA-A and HLA-B alleles for most subjects in the first cohort. A later analysis reported that several top co-occurrence clusters appeared linked to parvovirus B19, influenza, CMV and Epstein-Barr virus. In a later genetic analysis, fewer N-insertions in productive TCRs were reported among donors in an Asian-associated ancestry cluster than the roughly 700-donor mean. In this cohort, only TCR beta chains were sequenced, and detectable features were limited by the absence of alpha or paired-chain data. Because counts were too low, some 16 rarely observed V segments, including chromosome 9 orphons, were excluded from the earlier analysis of 587 of the donors. A later analysis found that most CMV-associated TCR beta chains appeared HLA-restricted, with HLA associations seemingly driven largely by CMV exposure.

The cohort consisted of fewer than 700 healthy bone marrow donors. All cohort members were sampled while nominally healthy, although unrecorded immune exposures were likely present. The donor was CMV seropositive and belonged to the group of 250 to 350 seropositive cohort members. A peripheral blood sample was collected from each donor, and TCR beta sequencing was performed on peripheral blood mononuclear cells. Genomic DNA extraction from the blood cell samples was performed with the Qiagen DNeasy Blood Extraction Kit. Spanning cysteine to phenylalanine, the CDR3 consists of 12 amino acids. CDR3 DNA is the only sequence kept; it has 36 bases, read in frame from the first base. A distance of 3 bases separates the germline ends of V and J, which lose 4 bases and 3 bases respectively. CDR1 SEHNR and CDR2 FQNEAQ were looked up in the germline V gene (reference sequence). With respect to this clone: No cognate antigen has been identified for it. Qualities for individual bases were not recorded, and no much larger clone is one base off.

The protocol used for the library was the immunoSEQ multiplex PCR assay. For the multiplex PCR, a mixture combining 60 forward primers for TCR Vbeta segments and 13 reverse primers for TCR Jbeta segments was used. Amplification of the CDR3 region of rearranged TCR beta genes was performed with a multiplex PCR assay on genomic DNA. On the Illumina HiSeq System, the amplified TCR beta libraries were sequenced as 87-base-pair reads. In the authors' own workflow: A later analysis tallied 75 million to 95 million unique TCR beta chains across the 700 or so repertoires, and approximately 9.9 million of those chains were shared by two or more donors. Raw reads were error-corrected and collapsed into unique sequences by a nearest-neighbor algorithm in which closely related sequences were merged to remove PCR and sequencing errors. To assign V, D and J gene segments, CDR3 sequences were aligned to IMGT reference sequences. For a sequence to be retained, at least a six-nucleotide match to both a V gene segment and a J gene segment was required. A rearrangement was called productive if the CDR3 had no stop codons and remained in frame with V and J, and every other rearrangement was called non-productive. CDR3 was defined by IMGT convention, running from the second conserved V-encoded cysteine to the conserved J-encoded phenylalanine. Sequences without an unambiguous match to a single V gene segment were excluded from the earlier analysis of approximately 600 of the donors. In an earlier analysis of some 590 of the donors, a V segment was called functional when productive rearrangements were above 56.7%, and segregating when the standard deviation between donors exceeded 5%. To diagnose cytomegalovirus status from the catalog of TCR beta chain sequences, a statistical classification framework was built. A later analysis assigned V and J genes by comparing TCR nucleotide sequences with IMGT/GENE-DB human TR gene sequences. The TCRdist pipeline was used in a later analysis to assign CDR3 sequences and most-parsimonious VDJ recombination scenarios. In a later analysis, every TCR beta chain was defined by the combination of its CDR3 amino acid sequence and its V-gene family, and reads without a unique V-gene family were dropped. A later analysis removed 592 highly shared, low-generation-probability nucleotide sequences to deal with suspected cross-contamination and a sequencing artifact. In a later analysis, a clonal expansion index was calculated for each public chain from normalized within-repertoire ranks of inferred template counts. In a later analysis, generation probabilities were computed with a VDJ recombination model fitted to out-of-frame rearrangements, and the resulting probabilities were checked against IGoR. In a later analysis, TCR-TCR, TCR-HLA and TCR-CMV co-occurrence was scored with hypergeometric tests, and a repertoire-size bias correction was applied to TCR pairs. In a later analysis, false discovery rates were estimated by permuting HLA or CMV assignments 20 times. A later analysis grouped co-occurring TCRs with DBSCAN, adding TCRdist sequence similarity when clustering within HLA-allele-positive subsets. Co-occurrence clustering excluded repertoires with fewer than 30,000 or more than 120,000 public chains, plus five with anomalous nucleotide sharing. TCRdb stores this immuneACCESS table with in-frame sequences only. Part of the clones is absent; in the studies checked, under half of the shortfall reflects unresolved V genes, and no reason is known for the rest. The DNA gave D and trimming, while V, J and clone size come from that table. The sample table shows 240,000 or so clones, and about 80% are seen once. Roughly 7.4% of the sample goes to the ten largest clones.

Sequencing was carried out using PBMCs. This sequence was found in a woman in her sixties in good health and CMV-seropositive. The rearrangement combines TRBV7-9 with TRBJ2-2, with the D gene uncertain. CDR3 loop: CASSSDTGELFF. The nucleotide sequence is given as TGTGCCAGCAGCTCGGACACCGGGGAGCTGTTTTTT.